The 9 T cell receptor beta chains below come from one sample, sequenced in a study of cytomegalovirus exposure and HLA in healthy donors. Vbeta (60) and Jbeta (13) primers were used in the PCR. Profiling relied on immunoSEQ multiplex PCR, and the TCRdb table lists in-frame clones only, not all of them. The profile covers some 50,000 clones, with approximately 70% appearing a single time and roughly a fifth taken by the ten largest. Sequenced material: PBMCs. These receptors all come from a woman aged 50 to 60 in good health and CMV-seropositive.

This clone has a single count. The CDR3 DNA follows: TGTGCCAGCAACCCGGGGGGTTTTAAAGAGACCCAGTACTTC. Its protein product is CASNPGGFKETQYF. V is TRBV9 and J is TRBJ2-5; 7 bases agree with TRBD2. V shed 6 bases, J shed 3 bases, and the junction held 8 bases outside the gene matches. Germline CDR1 is SGDLS and CDR2 is YYNGEE. The CDR3 has 14 residues.

The chain links TRBV6-1 to TRBJ2-1, with a possible D match to TRBD1 (6 bases). The length of the CDR3 is 14 residues. Trimming removed 6 bases from V and 4 bases from J, with 13 bases in between. Germline lookup yields CDR1 MNHNS and CDR2 SASEGT. CDR3 sequence reads: CASSRQALYNEQFF. In DNA form, the CDR3 reads TGTGCCAGCAGCCGACAGGCTCTTTACAATGAGCAGTTCTTC.

J is TRBJ2-3 and V is TRBV30; 13 bases fit TRBD2. Trimming took 6 bases from V and 1 from J; bases not matched to a gene: 1. The CDR3 has 14 amino acids. CDR1 and CDR2 (germline): GTSNPN, SVGIG (reference sequence). In DNA form, the CDR3 reads TGTGCCTGCGGACTAGCGGGGGGCACAGATACGCAGTATTTT. As protein: CACGLAGGTDTQYF.

This chain uses TRBV10-3 with TRBJ1-5; TRBD1 matches at 9 bases. The CDR3 is 14 amino acids. Germline CDR1 and CDR2: ENHRY and SYGVKD. V trimming: 11 bases; J trimming: 1 base; junction bases outside the gene matches: 6. CDR3 sequence reads: CAAKQGASNQPQHF. The DNA for the CDR3 is TGTGCCGCCAAACAGGGGGCGAGCAATCAGCCCCAGCATTTT.

V is TRBV10-1 and J is TRBJ2-7; no clear D. CDR3 size: 14 residues. CDR1 WNHNN and CDR2 SYGVQD come from the germline V gene (reference sequence). V was trimmed by 4 bases and J by 2 bases, leaving 12 bases between them. The CDR3 sequence: CASSATKSTYEQYF. As DNA, the CDR3 is TGCGCCAGCAGTGCGACAAAGAGCACCTACGAGCAGTACTTC.

The CDR3 protein is CASSRGGLNEQFF. The DNA of the CDR3 is TGTGCCAGCAGCCGGGGGGGTCTAAATGAGCAGTTCTTC. V and J are TRBV7-2 and TRBJ2-1; TRBD2 agrees at 8 bases. V shed 5 bases, J shed 7 bases, and the junction held 4 bases outside the gene matches. This CDR3 is 13 amino acids long. Per germline, CDR1 SGHTA and CDR2 FQGNSA. Together with reference TRBV7-2 and TRBJ2-1, the CDR3 gives the full variable domain: GAGVSQSPSNKVTEKGKDVELRCDPISGHTALYWYRQSLGQGLEFLIYFQGNSAPDKSGLPSDRFSAERTGGSVSTLTIQRTQQEDSAVYLCASSRGGLNEQFFGPGTRLTVL.

V gene TRBV5-5 combines with J gene TRBJ2-7, with 10 positions matching TRBD1. Per germline, CDR1 SGHKS and CDR2 YYEKEE (reference sequence). This CDR3 contains 15 residues. V lost 2 bases to trimming and J lost 3 bases; unmatched junction nucleotides: 5. The CDR3 DNA reads as TGTGCCAGCAGCTTCGGGGACAGGGGTCTCTACGAGCAGTACTTC. It translates to CASSFGDRGLYEQYF.

The rearrangement uses TRBV18 and TRBJ1-2; 7 bases are shared with TRBD1. Losses at the gene ends were 6 bases for V and 6 bases for J; bases not matched to a gene: 7. This CDR3 is 13 amino acids long. From germline, CDR1 is KGHSH and CDR2 LQKENI. CDR3 residues: CASSLGTENGYTF. In DNA form, the CDR3 reads TGTGCCAGCTCTCTCGGGACAGAAAATGGCTACACCTTC.

The chain recombines TRBV25-1 with TRBJ2-2; 8 bases align to TRBD2. Germline CDR1 and CDR2: MGHDK and SYGVNS. The CDR3 has 18 amino acids. Germline trimming cut 7 bases from V and 6 bases from J; bases unmatched to any gene: 19. CDR3 in DNA: TGTGCCAGCACCCCAGCCCAAGCGGGGGCCCCAGTCGCCGGGGAGCTGTTTTTT. Residues: CASTPAQAGAPVAGELFF.